These T cell receptor beta chains were read from a single sample in a study of regulatory T cells in long-lasting Graves disease. TCRdb reprocessed the multiplex PCR reads via MiXCR and lists one record per CDR3 protein. The sample holds hundreds of thousands of distinct CDR3 sequences, about 13% seen once. These same data were also listed under a study on T cells in Graves' hyperthyroidism and ophthalmopathy.

Sequencing was performed on peripheral blood mononuclear cells (PBMCs), taken at new diagnosis, from a patient treated with antithyroid drugs. These receptors originate from a man aged 25-45 years with Graves disease. CDR3s include the opening cysteine and the closing phenylalanine or tryptophan. Fields, in order: CDR3 protein, CDR3 DNA, V gene, clone size, D gene, J gene. The D gene is left open where the match is weak. Expanded clones are given a class, and other clones once, few, many or no size at all.

CSASGGHLNYGYTF | TGCAGTGCTAGCGGGGGACACCTTAACTATGGCTACACCTTC | TRBV20-1 | - | - | TRBJ1-2
CASSPHRSGSRQFF | TGTGCCAGCAGCCCGCACCGTAGCGGGAGCAGACAGTTCTTC | TRBV7-2 | many | TRBD2 | TRBJ2-1
CASSPRATGRFGEQYF | TGCGCCAGCAGCCCCCGGGCGACAGGGAGGTTTGGGGAGCAGTACTTC | TRBV5-1 | few | - | TRBJ2-7
CASRFIGRGREKLFF | TGTGCCAGCAGGTTTATTGGCAGGGGGCGAGAAAAACTGTTTTTT | TRBV6-1 | - | TRBD1 | TRBJ1-4
CASSLNSGNEQFF | TGTGCCAGCAGCTTAAATAGCGGCAATGAGCAGTTCTTC | TRBV11-2 | many | - | TRBJ2-1
CSATNSEEQYF | TGCAGTGCTACCAACTCGGAGGAGCAGTACTTC | TRBV20-1 | few | - | TRBJ2-7
CASSKDGQGQETQYF | TGTGCCAGCAGCAAGGACGGACAGGGACAAGAGACCCAGTACTTC | TRBV5-8 | many | TRBD1 | TRBJ2-5
CASSLGAGFRQDTQYF | TGCGCCAGCAGCTTGGGAGCGGGATTCCGGCAAGATACGCAGTATTTT | TRBV5-1 | - | TRBD2 | TRBJ2-3
CATSRDTSNTEAFF | TGTGCCACCTCGAGGGACACCTCGAACACTGAAGCTTTCTTT | TRBV6-1 | many | - | TRBJ1-1
CASSESRRNEQFF | TGCGCCAGCAGTGAGTCGAGGCGGAATGAGCAGTTCTTC | TRBV10-1 | many | - | TRBJ2-1
CASRGQGAYEQYF | TGTGCCAGCAGGGGACAGGGAGCCTACGAGCAGTACTTC | TRBV12-3/TRBV12-4 | many | TRBD1 | TRBJ2-7
CASSLRQTTDTQYF | TGTGCCAGCAGTTTGCGGCAGACGACAGATACGCAGTATTTT | TRBV27 | few | - | TRBJ2-3
CATSDRDQAGPEAFF | TGTGCCACCAGTGACCGGGACCAGGCTGGACCTGAAGCTTTCTTT | TRBV24-1 | many | - | TRBJ1-1
CSAGGLGEGKNEQYF | TGCAGTGCTGGAGGGCTCGGAGAGGGCAAGAACGAGCAGTACTTC | TRBV20-1 | - | - | TRBJ2-7
CSARDPLAGGDTQYF | TGCAGTGCTAGAGACCCACTAGCGGGAGGAGATACGCAGTATTTT | TRBV20-1 | many | TRBD2 | TRBJ2-3
CASSSARGPYEKLFF | TGTGCCAGCTCATCCGCAAGGGGTCCCTATGAAAAACTGTTTTTT | TRBV18 | - | - | TRBJ1-4
CSARDLAGGPNEQFF | TGCAGTGCTAGAGACCTAGCGGGAGGGCCGAATGAGCAGTTCTTC | TRBV20-1 | few | TRBD2 | TRBJ2-1
CASSGKSGGMYEQYF | TGTGCCAGCAGTGGGAAAAGTGGGGGGATGTACGAGCAGTACTTC | TRBV6-1 | - | - | TRBJ2-7
CASSQGRGGGTEAFF | TGTGCCAGCAGCCAAGGGCGGGGTGGAGGGACTGAAGCTTTCTTT | TRBV14 | - | - | TRBJ1-1
CSAERDRYEQYF | TGCAGTGCGGAGCGGGATCGATACGAGCAGTACTTC | TRBV20-1 | - | TRBD2 | TRBJ2-7
CASAPGQGTFDEQFF | TGCGCCAGCGCCCCGGGACAGGGGACGTTCGATGAGCAGTTCTTC | TRBV5-1 | many | TRBD1 | TRBJ2-1
CARPRTGDGELFF | TGCGCCAGACCCCGGACAGGGGACGGGGAGCTGTTTTTT | TRBV5-1 | many | TRBD1 | TRBJ2-2
CASNQGAVSRTEAFF | TGTGCCAGTAACCAGGGGGCGGTTAGTCGCACTGAAGCTTTCTTT | TRBV19 | few | TRBD1 | TRBJ1-1
CASSVGSDYQGEQFF | TGTGCCAGCAGCGTAGGGTCAGACTACCAGGGTGAGCAGTTCTTC | TRBV9 | many | - | TRBJ2-1
CASSGGRGYQPQHF | TGTGCCAGCAGTGGGGGTAGGGGGTATCAGCCCCAGCATTTT | TRBV12-3/TRBV12-4 | many | - | TRBJ1-5
CAWTRSTDTQYF | TGTGCCTGGACCCGAAGCACAGATACGCAGTATTTT | TRBV30 | - | - | TRBJ2-3
CATSRTGNYGYTF | TGTGCCACCAGCAGGACGGGAAACTATGGCTACACCTTC | TRBV15 | many | - | TRBJ1-2